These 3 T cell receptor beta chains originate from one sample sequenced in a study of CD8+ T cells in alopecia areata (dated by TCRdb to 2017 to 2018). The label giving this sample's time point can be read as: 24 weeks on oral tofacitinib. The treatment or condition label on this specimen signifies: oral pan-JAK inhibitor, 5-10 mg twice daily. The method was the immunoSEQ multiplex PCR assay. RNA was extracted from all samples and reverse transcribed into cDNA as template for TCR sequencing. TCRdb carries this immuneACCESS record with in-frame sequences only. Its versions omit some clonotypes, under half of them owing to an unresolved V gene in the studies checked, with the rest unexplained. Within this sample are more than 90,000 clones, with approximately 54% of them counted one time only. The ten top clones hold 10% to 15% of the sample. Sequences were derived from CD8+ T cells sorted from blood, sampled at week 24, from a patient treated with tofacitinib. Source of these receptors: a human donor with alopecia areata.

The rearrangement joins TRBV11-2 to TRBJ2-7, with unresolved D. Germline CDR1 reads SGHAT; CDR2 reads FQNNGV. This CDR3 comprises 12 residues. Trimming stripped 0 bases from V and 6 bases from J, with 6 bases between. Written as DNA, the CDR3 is TGTGCCAGCAGCTTAGAAAGGAGCGAGCAGTACTTC. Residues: CASSLERSEQYF.

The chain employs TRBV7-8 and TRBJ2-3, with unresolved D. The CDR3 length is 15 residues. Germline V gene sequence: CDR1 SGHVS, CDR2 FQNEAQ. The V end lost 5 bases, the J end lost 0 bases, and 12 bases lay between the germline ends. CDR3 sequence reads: CASSQTLGSTDTQYF. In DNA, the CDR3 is TGTGCCAGCAGCCAAACCTTAGGTAGCACAGATACGCAGTATTTT.

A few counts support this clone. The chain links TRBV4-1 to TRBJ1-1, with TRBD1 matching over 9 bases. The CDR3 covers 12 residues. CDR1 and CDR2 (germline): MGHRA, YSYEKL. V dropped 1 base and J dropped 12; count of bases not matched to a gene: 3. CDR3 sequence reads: CASSQATGGTFF. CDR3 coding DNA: TGCGCCAGCAGCCAAGCGACAGGGGGAACTTTCTTT.